This T cell receptor (beta chain) comes out of a study of blood T cells in healthy people across ages. Using a J-beta primer mix together with a sample-barcoded 5' primer, a second PCR was run for roughly 6 to 11 cycles. Unique molecular identifiers of 12 random nucleotides labeled each cDNA. TCRdb passed the 5' RACE reads through MiXCR, listing each CDR3 protein once. The profile covers about 760,000 distinct CDR3 sequences, with just over 55% appearing a single time and under 30% taken by the ten largest. Study-level points and caveats: It was found that TCR beta diversity correlated strongly with the percentage of naive T cells.

A note on this clonotype: What it binds is not known.

Per the germline V gene, CDR1 is KGHSH and CDR2 is LQKENI. V shed 1 base and J shed 1 base, with 10 bases lying between them. CDR3 length: 15 residues. The rearrangement uses TRBV18 and TRBJ2-5; TRBD2 might be the D (5 bases). The specimen sequenced was blood. The receptor was isolated from a man aged 35-49 years in good health. The CDR3: CASSPRSSFQETQYF. In nucleotides, the CDR3 is TGTGCCAGCTCACCACGTTCTAGCTTCCAAGAGACCCAGTACTTC.